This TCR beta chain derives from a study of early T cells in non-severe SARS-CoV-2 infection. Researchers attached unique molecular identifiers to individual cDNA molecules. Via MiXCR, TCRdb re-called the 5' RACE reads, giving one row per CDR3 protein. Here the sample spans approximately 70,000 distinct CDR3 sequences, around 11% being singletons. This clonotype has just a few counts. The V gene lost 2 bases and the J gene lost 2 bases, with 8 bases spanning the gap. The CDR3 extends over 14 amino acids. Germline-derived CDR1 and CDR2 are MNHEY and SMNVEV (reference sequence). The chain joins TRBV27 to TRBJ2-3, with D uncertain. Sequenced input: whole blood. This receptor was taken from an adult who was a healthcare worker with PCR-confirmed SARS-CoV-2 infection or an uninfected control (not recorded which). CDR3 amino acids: CASSLIGSTDTQYF. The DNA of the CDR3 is TGTGCCAGCAGTTTAATCGGCTCCACAGATACGCAGTATTTT.